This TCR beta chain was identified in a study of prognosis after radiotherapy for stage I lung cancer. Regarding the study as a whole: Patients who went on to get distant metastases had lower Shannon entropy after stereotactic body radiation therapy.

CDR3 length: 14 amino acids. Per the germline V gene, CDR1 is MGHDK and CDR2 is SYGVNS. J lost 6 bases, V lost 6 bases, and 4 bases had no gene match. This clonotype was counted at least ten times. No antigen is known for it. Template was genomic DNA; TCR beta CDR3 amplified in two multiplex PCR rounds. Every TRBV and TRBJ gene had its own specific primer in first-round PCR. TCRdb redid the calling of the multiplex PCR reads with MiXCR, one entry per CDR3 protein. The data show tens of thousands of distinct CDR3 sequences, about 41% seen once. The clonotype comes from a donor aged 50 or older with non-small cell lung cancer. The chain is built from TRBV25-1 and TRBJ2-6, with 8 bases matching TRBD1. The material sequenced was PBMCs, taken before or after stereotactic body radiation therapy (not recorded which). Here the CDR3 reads CASSSTGEANVLTF. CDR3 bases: TGTGCCAGCAGCTCGACAGGGGAGGCCAACGTCCTGACTTTC.